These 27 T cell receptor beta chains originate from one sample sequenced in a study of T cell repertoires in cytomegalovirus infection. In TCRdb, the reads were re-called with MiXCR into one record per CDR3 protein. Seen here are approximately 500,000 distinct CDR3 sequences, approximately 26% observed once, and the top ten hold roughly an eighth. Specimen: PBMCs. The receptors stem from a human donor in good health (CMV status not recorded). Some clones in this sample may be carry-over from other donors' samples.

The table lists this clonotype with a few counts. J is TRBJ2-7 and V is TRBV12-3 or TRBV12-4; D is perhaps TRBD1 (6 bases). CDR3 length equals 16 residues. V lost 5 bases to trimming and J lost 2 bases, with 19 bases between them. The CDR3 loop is CASSPGQKIAAYEQYF. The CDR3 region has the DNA TGTGCCAGCAGTCCGGGACAAAAAATCGCCGCCTACGAGCAGTACTTC.

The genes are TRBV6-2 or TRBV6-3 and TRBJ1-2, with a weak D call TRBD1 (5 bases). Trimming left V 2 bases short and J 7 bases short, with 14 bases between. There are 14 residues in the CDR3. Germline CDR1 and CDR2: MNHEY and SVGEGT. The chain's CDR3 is CASSYDSPSVGYTF. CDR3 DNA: TGTGCCAGCAGTTACGACAGTCCCTCGGTTGGCTACACCTTC.

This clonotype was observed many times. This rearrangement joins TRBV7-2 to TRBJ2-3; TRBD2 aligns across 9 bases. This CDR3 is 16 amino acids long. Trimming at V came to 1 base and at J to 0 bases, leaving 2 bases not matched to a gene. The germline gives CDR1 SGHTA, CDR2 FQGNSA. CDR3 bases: TGTGCCAGCAGCTTAGTTGCGGGGGGGAGCACAGATACGCAGTATTTT. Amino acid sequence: CASSLVAGGSTDTQYF.

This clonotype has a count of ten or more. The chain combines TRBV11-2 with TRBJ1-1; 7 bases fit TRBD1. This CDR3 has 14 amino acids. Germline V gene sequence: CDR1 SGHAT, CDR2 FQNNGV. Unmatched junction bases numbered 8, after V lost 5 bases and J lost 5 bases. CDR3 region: CASSLKGGGTEAFF. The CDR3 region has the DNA TGTGCCAGCAGCCTAAAAGGGGGCGGAACTGAAGCTTTCTTT.

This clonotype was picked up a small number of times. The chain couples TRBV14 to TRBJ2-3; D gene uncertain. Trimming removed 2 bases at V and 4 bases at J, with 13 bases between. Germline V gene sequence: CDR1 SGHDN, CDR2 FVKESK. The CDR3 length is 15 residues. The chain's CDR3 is CASSQQAAAPDTQYF. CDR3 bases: TGTGCCAGCAGCCAACAGGCCGCAGCACCAGATACGCAGTATTTT.

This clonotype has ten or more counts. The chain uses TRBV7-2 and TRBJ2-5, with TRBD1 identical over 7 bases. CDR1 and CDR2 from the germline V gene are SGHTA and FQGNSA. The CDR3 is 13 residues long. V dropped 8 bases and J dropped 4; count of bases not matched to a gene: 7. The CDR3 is CASGTGDRETQYF. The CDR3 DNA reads TGTGCCAGCGGTACAGGGGACCGAGAGACCCAGTACTTC.

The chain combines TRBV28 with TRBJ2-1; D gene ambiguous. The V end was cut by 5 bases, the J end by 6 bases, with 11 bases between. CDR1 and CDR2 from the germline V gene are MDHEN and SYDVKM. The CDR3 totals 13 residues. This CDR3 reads CASSRAVGNEQFF. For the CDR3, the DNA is TGTGCCAGCAGTCGAGCCGTGGGCAATGAGCAGTTCTTC.

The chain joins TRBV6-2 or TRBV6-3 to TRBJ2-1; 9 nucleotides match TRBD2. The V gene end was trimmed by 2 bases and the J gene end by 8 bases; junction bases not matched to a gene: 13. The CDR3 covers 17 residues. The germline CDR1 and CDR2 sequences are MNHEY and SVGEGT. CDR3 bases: TGTGCCAGCAGTTACGGCAGTAGCGGGAGATCTTTGGATGAGCAGTTCTTC. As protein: CASSYGSSGRSLDEQFF.

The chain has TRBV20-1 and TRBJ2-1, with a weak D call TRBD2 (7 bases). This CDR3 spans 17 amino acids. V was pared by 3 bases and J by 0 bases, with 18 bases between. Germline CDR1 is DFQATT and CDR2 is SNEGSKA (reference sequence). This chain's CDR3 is CSASPRGEGDSYNEQFF. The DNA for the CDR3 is TGCAGTGCTAGCCCTAGGGGGGAGGGAGACTCCTACAATGAGCAGTTCTTC.

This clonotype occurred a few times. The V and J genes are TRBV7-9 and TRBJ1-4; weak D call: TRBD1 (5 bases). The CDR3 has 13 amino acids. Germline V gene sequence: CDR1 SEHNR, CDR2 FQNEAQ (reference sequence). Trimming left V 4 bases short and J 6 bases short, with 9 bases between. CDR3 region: CASSSRQYEKLFF. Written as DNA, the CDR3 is TGTGCCAGCAGCTCCAGACAGTATGAAAAACTGTTTTTT.

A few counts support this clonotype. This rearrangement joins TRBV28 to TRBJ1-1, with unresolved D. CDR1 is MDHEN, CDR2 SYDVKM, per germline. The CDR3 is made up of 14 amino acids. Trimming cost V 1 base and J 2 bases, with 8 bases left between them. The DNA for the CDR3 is TGTGCCAGCAGTTTATACGGGTATAACACTGAAGCTTTCTTT. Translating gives CASSLYGYNTEAFF.

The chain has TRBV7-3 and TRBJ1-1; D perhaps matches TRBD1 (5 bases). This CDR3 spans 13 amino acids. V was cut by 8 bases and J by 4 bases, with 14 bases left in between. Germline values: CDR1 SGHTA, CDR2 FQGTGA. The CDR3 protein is CASCPGGSTEAFF. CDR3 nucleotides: TGTGCCAGCTGCCCTGGGGGAAGCACTGAAGCTTTCTTT.

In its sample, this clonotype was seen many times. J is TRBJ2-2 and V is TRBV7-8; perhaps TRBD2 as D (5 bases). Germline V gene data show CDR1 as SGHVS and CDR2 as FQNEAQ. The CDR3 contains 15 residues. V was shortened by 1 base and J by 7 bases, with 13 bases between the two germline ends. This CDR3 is CASSLGPSLGGELFF. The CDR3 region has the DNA TGTGCCAGCAGCTTAGGCCCTAGCCTCGGCGGGGAGCTGTTTTTT.

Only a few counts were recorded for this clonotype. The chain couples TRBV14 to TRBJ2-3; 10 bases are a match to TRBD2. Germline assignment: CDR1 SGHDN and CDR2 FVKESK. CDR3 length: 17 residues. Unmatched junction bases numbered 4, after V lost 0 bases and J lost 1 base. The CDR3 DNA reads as TGTGCCAGCAGCCAAGATTTTGGACTAGCGGGCACAGATACGCAGTATTTT. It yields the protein CASSQDFGLAGTDTQYF.

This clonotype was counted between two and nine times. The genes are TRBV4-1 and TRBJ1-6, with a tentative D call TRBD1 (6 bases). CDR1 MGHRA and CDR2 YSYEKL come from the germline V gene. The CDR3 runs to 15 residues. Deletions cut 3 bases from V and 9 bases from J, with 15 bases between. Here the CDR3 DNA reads TGCGCCAGCAGCCACGGTGCTGGGACAACTTCACCCCTCCACTTT. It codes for CASSHGAGTTSPLHF.

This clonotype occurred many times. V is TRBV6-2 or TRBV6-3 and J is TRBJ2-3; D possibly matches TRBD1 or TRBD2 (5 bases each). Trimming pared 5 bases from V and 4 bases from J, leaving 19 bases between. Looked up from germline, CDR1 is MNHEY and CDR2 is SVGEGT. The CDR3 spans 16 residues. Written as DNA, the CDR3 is TGTGCCAGCAGTGCCGGGGCCCAGACCGCCGCAGATACGCAGTATTTT. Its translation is CASSAGAQTAADTQYF.

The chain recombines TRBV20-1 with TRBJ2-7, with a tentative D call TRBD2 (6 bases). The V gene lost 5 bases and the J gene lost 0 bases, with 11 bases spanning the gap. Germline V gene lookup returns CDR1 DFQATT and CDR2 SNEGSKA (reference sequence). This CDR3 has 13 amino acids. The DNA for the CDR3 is TGCAGTGCTCCGGGGGATCTCTCCTACGAGCAGTACTTC. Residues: CSAPGDLSYEQYF.

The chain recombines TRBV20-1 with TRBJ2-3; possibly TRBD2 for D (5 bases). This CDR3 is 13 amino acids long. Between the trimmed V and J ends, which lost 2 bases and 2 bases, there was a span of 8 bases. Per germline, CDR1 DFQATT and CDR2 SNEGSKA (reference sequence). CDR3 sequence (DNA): TGCAGTGCTAGAATGGACTTCACAGATACGCAGTATTTT. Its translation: CSARMDFTDTQYF.

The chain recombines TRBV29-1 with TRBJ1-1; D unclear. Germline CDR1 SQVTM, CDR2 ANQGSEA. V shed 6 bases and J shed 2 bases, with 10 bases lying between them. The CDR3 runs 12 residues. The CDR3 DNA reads TGCAGCGTGACCGGTGGAAACACTGAAGCTTTCTTT. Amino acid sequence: CSVTGGNTEAFF.

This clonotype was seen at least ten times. The DNA for the CDR3 is TGTGCCAGCACCACAAGGGGACGAACCTACAATGAGCAGTTCTTC. It translates to CASTTRGRTYNEQFF. The chain couples TRBV12-3 or TRBV12-4 to TRBJ2-1; D possibly matches TRBD1 or TRBD2 (5 bases each). V lost 7 bases and J lost 2, with 15 bases in between. This CDR3 comprises 15 residues.

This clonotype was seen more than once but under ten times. CDR3 sequence (DNA): TGTGCCAGCAGTGAAGCGCGGGGGGGAAATACCCTATCGTACGAGCAGTACGTC. This gives the protein CASSEARGGNTLSYEQYV. This rearrangement joins TRBV6-1 to TRBJ2-7; 9 bases agree with TRBD2. CDR3 length: 18 amino acids. V shed 0 bases, J shed 4 bases, and the junction held 13 bases outside the gene matches. In germline, CDR1 is MNHNS, CDR2 SASEGT.

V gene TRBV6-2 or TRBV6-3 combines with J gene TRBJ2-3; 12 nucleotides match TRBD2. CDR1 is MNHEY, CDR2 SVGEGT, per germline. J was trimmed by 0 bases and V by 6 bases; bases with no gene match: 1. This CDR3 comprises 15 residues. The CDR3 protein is CASRGLAGSTDTQYF. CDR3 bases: TGTGCCAGCAGGGGACTAGCGGGCAGCACAGATACGCAGTATTTT.

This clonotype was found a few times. In nucleotides, the CDR3 is TGTGCCAGCAGGGATAAGCGAGGCACCGGGGAGCTGTTTTTT. Amino acids: CASRDKRGTGELFF. The genes are TRBV6-2 or TRBV6-3 and TRBJ2-2; the D is unclear. Germline-derived CDR1 and CDR2 are MNHEY and SVGEGT. The CDR3 has 14 residues. Deletions cut 6 bases from V and 4 bases from J, with 12 bases between.

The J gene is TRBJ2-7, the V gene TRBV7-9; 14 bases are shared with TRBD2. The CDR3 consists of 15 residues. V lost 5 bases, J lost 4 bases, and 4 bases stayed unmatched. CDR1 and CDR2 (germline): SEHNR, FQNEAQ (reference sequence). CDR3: CASSPGLAGVYEQYF. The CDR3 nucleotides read TGTGCCAGCAGCCCGGGACTAGCGGGAGTTTACGAGCAGTACTTC.

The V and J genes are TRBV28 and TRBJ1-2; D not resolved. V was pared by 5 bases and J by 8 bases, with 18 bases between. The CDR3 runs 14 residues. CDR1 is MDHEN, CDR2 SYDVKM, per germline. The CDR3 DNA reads TGTGCCAGCAGTACAATCGGAGATTTTAAGGGCTACACCTTC. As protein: CASSTIGDFKGYTF.

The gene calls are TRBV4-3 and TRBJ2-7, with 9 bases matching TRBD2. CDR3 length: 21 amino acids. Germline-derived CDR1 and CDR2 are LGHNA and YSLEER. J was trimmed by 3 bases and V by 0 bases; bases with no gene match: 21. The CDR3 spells CASSQDTAGGPPCRGIYEQYV. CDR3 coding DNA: TGCGCCAGCAGCCAAGATACGGCGGGAGGGCCCCCGTGTAGAGGAATCTACGAGCAGTACGTC.

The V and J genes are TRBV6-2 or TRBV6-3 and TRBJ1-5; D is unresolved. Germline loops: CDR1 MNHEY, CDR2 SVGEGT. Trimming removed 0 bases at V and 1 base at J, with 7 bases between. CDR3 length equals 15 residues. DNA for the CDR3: TGTGCCAGCAGTTACTCAACTCAAAGCAATCAGCCCCAGCATTTT. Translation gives CASSYSTQSNQPQHF.